The clone carrying this T cell receptor (beta chain) was counted a few times. The antigen remains undetermined. The sample belongs to a study of T-cell memory formation after mild COVID-19. On the study more broadly: The study found TCR clusters largely donor specific.

Barcoded TCR alpha and TCR beta cDNA libraries with UMIs came from 5'RACE using constant-segment primers. TCRdb redid the calling of the 5' RACE reads with MiXCR, one entry per CDR3 protein. The table includes over 150,000 distinct CDR3 sequences, around 21% detected once. CDR3 length equals 12 residues. The V end lost 6 bases, the J end lost 7 bases, and 13 bases lay between the germline ends. Looked up from germline, CDR1 is SQVTM and CDR2 is ANQGSEA. Study-wide results and limits: The study found contracting CD4+ clones mainly in CM and EM and contracting CD8+ clones in EMRA. Prior to infection, memory already included some responding clones, suggesting cross-reactive memory joined.

The TCR originated in an adult woman who had mild COVID-19 (a few samples of this study predate the infection). Cell type and time point are not known. The chain joins TRBV29-1 to TRBJ2-1; possibly TRBD1 or TRBD2 for D (5 bases each). Sequenced: PBMCs or a T cell subset sorted from them (not recorded which). The CDR3 sequence is CSVIGTVNEQFF. CDR3 nucleotides: TGCAGCGTCATAGGGACGGTTAATGAGCAGTTCTTC.